Listed here is a single TCR beta chain. As yet, its antigen is unknown. Blood genomic DNA input for TRB amplification was roughly 220-500 ng. Germline V gene lookup returns CDR1 SQVTM and CDR2 ANQGSEA. The CDR3 extends over 13 amino acids. V dropped 4 bases and J dropped 11; count of bases not matched to a gene: 5. This entry comes from a study of T and B cells in COVID-19 patients. Study information: Blood was sampled from COVID-19 patients who were either actively infected or recovered. Comorbidities linked to unfavorable COVID-19 outcome were present in 18 of 20 active-infection patients. Study outcomes and limitations: Early severe-case samples and blood from mildly ill patients during symptoms were in short supply. Of thousands of TCR clusters found only in the recovered cohort, a few dozen had low generation probability.

Multiplex PCR with BIOMED2 TRB-A/B primer pools amplified TRB rearrangements. TCRdb ran MiXCR on the multiplex PCR reads and lists one entry per CDR3 protein. The data show roughly 18,000 distinct CDR3 sequences, under 30% seen once. The rearrangement uses TRBV29-1 and TRBJ2-1, with 13 nucleotides matching TRBD2. Sequencing input: blood. This sequence was found in a human donor who had recovered from COVID-19. Written as DNA, the CDR3 is TGCAGCGTTGGGGGGACTAGCGGGGCCCAGCAGTTCTTC. It specifies CSVGGTSGAQQFF.